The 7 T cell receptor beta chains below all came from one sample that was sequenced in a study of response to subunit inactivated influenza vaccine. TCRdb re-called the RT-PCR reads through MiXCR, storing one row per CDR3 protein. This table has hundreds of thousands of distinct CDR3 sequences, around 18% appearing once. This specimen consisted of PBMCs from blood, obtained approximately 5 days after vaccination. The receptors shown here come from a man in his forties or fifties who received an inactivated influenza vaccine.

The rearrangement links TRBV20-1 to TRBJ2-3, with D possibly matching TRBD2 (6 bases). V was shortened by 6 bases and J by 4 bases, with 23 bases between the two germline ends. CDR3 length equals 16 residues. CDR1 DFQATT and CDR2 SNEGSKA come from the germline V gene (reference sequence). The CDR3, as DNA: TGCAGTGCGATGCGTCCCCGGACCCGGAGGGCAGATACGCAGTATTTT. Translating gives CSAMRPRTRRADTQYF.

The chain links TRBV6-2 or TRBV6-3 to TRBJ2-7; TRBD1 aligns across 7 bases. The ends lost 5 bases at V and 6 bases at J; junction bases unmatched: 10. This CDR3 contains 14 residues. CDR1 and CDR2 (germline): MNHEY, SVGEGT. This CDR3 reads CASSTGTEVGEQYF. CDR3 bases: TGTGCCAGCAGTACCGGGACAGAGGTTGGCGAGCAGTACTTC.

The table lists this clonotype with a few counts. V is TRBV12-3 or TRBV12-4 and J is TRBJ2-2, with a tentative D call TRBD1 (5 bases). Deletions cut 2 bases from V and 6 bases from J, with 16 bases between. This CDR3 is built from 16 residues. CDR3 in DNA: TGTGCCAGCAGTTTAAGATCGTCCTGGGGCGCCGGGGAGCTGTTTTTT. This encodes CASSLRSSWGAGELFF.

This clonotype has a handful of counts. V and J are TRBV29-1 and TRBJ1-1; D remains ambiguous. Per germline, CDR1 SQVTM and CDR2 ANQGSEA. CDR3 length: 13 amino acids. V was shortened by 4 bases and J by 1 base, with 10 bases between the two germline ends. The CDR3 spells CSVVPWGNTEAFF. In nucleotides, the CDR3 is TGCAGCGTTGTTCCCTGGGGGAACACTGAAGCTTTCTTT.

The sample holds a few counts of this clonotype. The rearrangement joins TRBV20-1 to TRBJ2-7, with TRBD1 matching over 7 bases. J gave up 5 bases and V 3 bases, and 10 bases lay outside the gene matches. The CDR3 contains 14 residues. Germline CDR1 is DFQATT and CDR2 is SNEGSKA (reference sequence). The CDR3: CSASDLRGSDEQYF. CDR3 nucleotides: TGCAGTGCTAGCGACCTCAGGGGGAGTGACGAGCAGTACTTC.

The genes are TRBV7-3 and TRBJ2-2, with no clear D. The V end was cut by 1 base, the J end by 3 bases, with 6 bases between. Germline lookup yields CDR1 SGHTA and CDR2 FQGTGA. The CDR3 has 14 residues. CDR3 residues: CASSLSIYTGELFF. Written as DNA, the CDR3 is TGTGCCAGCAGCTTAAGCATTTACACCGGGGAGCTGTTTTTT.

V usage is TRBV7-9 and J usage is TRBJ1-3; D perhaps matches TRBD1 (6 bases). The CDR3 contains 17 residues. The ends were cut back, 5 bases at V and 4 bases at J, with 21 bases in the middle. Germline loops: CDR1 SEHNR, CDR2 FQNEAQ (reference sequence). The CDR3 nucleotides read TGTGCCAGCAGCGCAAGACTAGGACAGCTCGGAGGAAACACCATATATTTT. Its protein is CASSARLGQLGGNTIYF.